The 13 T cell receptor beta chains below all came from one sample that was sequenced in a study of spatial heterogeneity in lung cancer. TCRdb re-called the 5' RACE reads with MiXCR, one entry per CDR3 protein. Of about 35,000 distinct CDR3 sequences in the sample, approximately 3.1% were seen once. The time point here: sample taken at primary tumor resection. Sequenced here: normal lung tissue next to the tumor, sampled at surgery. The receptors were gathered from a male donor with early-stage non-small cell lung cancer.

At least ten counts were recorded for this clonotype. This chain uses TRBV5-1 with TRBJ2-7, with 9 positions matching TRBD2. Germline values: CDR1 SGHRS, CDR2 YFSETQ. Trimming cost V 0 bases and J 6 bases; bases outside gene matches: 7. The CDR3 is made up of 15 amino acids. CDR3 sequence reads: CASSLGVAGVSEQYF. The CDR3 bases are TGCGCCAGCAGCTTGGGGGTAGCGGGAGTCTCCGAGCAGTACTTC.

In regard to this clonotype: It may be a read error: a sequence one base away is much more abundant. CDR3 bases: TGTGCCAGCAGTCTCGGGCCCTACAATGAGCAGATCTTC. This sequence encodes CASSLGPYNEQIF. The V and J genes are TRBV6-4 and TRBJ2-1, with no clear D. CDR3 length: 13 residues. Germline V gene sequence: CDR1 MRHNA, CDR2 SNTAGT.

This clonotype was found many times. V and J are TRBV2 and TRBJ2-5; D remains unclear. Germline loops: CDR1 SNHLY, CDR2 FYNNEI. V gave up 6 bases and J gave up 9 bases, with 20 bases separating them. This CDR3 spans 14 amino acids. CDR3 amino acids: CASRPPPSNAAQYF. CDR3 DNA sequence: TGTGCCAGCAGGCCCCCCCCGAGTAATGCGGCCCAGTACTTC.

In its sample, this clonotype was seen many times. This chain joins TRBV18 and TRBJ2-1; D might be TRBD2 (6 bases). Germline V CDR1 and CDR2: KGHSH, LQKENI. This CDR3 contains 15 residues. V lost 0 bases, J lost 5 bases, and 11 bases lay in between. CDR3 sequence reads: CASSPPGGFNNEQFF. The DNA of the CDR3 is TGTGCCAGCTCACCACCGGGGGGTTTTAACAATGAGCAGTTCTTC. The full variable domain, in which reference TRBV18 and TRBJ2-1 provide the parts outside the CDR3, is NAGVMQNPRHLVRRRGQEARLRCSPMKGHSHVYWYRQLPEEGLKFMVYLQKENIIDESGMPKERFSAEFPKEGPSILRIQQVVRGDSAAYFCASSPPGGFNNEQFFGPGTRLTVL.

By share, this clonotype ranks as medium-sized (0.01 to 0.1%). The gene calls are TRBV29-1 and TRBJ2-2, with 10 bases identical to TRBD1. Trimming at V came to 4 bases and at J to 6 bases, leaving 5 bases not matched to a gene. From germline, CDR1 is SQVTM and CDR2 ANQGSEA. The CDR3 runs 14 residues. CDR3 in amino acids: CSVVRDRGPGELFF. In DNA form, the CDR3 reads TGCAGCGTTGTCCGGGACAGGGGTCCCGGGGAGCTGTTTTTT.

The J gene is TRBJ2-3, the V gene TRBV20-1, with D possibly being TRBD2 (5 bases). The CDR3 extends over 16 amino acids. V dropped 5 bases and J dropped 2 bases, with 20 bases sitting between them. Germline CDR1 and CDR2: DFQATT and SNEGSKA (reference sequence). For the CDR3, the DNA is TGCAGTGCTCCTAGCCACTTAAGCGGAGCCACAGATACGCAGTATTTT. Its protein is CSAPSHLSGATDTQYF.

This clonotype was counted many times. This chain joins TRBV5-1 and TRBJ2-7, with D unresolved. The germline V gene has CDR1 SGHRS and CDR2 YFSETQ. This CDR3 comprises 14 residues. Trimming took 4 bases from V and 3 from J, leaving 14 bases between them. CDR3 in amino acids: CASSPRTQYYEQYF. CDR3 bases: TGCGCCAGCAGCCCCCGGACCCAGTACTACGAGCAGTACTTC.

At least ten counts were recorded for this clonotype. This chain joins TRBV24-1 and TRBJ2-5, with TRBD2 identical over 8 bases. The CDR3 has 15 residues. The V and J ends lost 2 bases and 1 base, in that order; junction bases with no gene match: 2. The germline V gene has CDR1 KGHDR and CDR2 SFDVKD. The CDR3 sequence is CATSDSGGFQETQYF. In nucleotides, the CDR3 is TGTGCCACCAGTGATTCGGGGGGGTTCCAAGAGACCCAGTACTTC.

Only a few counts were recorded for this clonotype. The CDR3 nucleotides are TGTGCCAGCAGTGAAATGGGCGGTACGCAGTATTTT. Residues: CASSEMGGTQYF. The V gene is TRBV6-1, the J gene TRBJ2-3, with unresolved D. The V end was cut by 2 bases, the J end by 8 bases, with 8 bases between. The CDR3 runs 12 residues. Germline values: CDR1 MNHNS, CDR2 SASEGT.

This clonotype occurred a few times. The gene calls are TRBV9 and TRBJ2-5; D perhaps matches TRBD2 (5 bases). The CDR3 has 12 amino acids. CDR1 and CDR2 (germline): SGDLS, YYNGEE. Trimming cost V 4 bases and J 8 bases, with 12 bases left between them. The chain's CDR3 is CASSPPEGTQYF. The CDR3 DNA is TGTGCCAGCAGCCCTCCTGAGGGTACCCAGTACTTC.

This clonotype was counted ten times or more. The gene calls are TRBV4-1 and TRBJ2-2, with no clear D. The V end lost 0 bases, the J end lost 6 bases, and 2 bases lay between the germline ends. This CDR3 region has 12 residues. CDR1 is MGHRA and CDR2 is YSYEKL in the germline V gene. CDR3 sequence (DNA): TGCGCCAGCAGCCAAGATTCCGGGGAGCTGTTTTTT. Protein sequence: CASSQDSGELFF.

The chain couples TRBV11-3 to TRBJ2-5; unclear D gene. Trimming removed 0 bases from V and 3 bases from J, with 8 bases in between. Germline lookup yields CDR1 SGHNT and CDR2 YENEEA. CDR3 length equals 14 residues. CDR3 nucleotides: TGTGCCAGCAGCTTAGATCTAGGAGAAGAGACCCAGTACTTC. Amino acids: CASSLDLGEETQYF.

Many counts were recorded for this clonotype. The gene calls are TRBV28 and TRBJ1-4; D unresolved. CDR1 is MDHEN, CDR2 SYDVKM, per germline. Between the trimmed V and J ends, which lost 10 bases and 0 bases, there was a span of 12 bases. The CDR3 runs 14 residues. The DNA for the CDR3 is TGTGCCACCATACAGCAGGCAACTAATGAAAAACTGTTTTTT. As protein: CATIQQATNEKLFF.